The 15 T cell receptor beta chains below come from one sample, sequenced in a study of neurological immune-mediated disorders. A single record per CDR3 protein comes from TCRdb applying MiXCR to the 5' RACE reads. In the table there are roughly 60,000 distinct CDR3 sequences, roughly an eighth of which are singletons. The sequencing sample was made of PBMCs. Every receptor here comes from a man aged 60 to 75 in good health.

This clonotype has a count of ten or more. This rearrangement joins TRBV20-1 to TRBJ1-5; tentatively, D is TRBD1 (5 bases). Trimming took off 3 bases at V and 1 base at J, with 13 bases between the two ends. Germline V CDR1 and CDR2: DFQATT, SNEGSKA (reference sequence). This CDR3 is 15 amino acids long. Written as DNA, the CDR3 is TGCAGTGCTAGTGTGGGGACGGCCAGCAATCAGCCCCAGCATTTT. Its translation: CSASVGTASNQPQHF.

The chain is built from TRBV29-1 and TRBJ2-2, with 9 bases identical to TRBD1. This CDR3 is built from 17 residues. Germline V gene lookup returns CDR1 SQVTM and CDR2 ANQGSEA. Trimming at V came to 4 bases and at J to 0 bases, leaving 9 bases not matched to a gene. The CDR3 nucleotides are TGCAGCGTTGCGACTAACAGGGGGCTGTCGAACACCGGGGAGCTGTTTTTT. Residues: CSVATNRGLSNTGELFF.

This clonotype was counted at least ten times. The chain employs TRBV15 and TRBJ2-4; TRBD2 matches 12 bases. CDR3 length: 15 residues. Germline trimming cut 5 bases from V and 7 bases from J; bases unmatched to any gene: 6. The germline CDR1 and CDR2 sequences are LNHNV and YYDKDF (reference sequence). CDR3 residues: CATSGGLAGRNIQYF. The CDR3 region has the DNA TGTGCCACCAGCGGTGGACTAGCGGGGAGGAACATTCAGTACTTC.

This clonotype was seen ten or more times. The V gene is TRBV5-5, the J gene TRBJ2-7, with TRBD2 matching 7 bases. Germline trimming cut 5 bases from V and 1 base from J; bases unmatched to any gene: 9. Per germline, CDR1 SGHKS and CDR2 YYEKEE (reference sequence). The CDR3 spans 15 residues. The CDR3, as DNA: TGTGCCAGCAGGCGGGCCGGGGGGAGTTCCTACGAGCAGTACTTC. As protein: CASRRAGGSSYEQYF.

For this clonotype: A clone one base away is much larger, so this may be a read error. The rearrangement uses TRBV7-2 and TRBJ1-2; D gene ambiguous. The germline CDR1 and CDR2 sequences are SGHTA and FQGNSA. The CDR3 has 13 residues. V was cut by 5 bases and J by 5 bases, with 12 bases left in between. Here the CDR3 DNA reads TGTGCCAGCAGCATTGACATGGATTATGGCTACACCTTC. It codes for CASSIDMDYGYTF.

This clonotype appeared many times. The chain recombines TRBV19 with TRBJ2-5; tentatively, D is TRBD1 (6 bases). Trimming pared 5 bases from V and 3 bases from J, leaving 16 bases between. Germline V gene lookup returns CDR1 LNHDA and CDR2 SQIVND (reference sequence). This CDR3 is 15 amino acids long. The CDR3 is CASSPQGLSEETQYF. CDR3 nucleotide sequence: TGTGCCAGTAGTCCTCAGGGGCTATCGGAAGAGACCCAGTACTTC.

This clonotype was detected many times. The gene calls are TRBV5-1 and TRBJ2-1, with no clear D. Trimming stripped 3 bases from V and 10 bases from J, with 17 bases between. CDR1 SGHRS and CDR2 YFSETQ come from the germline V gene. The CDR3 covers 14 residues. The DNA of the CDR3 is TGCGCCAGCAGCTATACCGCATTTGGAACAGAGCAGTTCTTC. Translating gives CASSYTAFGTEQFF.

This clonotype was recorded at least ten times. CDR3 residues: CASSRGMDTQYF. The CDR3 nucleotides are TGTGCCAGCAGCCGGGGGATGGATACGCAGTATTTT. The chain recombines TRBV3-1 with TRBJ2-3; D is perhaps TRBD1 or TRBD2 (5 bases each). Germline CDR1 is LGHDT and CDR2 is YNNKEL (reference sequence). The CDR3 loop spans 12 amino acids. Trimming removed 4 bases at V and 6 bases at J, with 8 bases between.

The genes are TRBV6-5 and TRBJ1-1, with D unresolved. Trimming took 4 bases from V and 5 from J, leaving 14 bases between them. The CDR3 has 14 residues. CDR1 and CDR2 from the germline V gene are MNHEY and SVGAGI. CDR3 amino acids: CASSSASERTEAFF. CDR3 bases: TGTGCCAGCAGTTCTGCCAGCGAAAGGACTGAAGCTTTCTTT.

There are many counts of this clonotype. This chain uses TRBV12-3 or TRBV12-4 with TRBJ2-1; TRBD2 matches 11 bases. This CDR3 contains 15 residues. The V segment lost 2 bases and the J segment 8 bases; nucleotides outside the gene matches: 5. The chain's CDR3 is CASSLRRTSGHEQFF. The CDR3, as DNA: TGTGCCAGCAGTTTACGGCGGACTAGCGGGCATGAGCAGTTCTTC.

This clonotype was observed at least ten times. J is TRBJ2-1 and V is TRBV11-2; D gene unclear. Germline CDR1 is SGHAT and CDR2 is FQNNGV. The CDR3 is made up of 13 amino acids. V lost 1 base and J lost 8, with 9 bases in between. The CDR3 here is CASSLAVEYEQFF. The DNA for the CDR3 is TGTGCCAGCAGCTTAGCGGTCGAATATGAGCAGTTCTTC.

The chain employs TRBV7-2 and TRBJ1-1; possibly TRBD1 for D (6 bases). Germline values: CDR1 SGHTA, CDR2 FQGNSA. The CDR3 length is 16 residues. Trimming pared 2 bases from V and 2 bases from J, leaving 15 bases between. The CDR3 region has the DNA TGTGCCAGCAGCTTATCGGGCGCCAGGGGTAACACTGAAGCTTTCTTT. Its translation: CASSLSGARGNTEAFF. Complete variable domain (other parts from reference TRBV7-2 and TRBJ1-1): GAGVSQSPSNKVTEKGKDVELRCDPISGHTALYWYRQSLGQGLEFLIYFQGNSAPDKSGLPSDRFSAERTGGSVSTLTIQRTQQEDSAVYLCASSLSGARGNTEAFFGQGTRLTVV.

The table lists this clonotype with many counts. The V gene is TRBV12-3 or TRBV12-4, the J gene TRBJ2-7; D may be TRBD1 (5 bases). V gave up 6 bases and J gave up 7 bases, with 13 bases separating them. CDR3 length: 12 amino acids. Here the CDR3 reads CASRQGAREQYF. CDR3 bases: TGTGCCAGCAGGCAAGGGGCGAGGGAGCAGTACTTC.

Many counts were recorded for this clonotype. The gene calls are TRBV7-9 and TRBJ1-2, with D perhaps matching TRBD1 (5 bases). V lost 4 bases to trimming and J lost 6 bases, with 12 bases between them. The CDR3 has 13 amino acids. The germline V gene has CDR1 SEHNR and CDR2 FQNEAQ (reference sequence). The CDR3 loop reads CASSSNRDDGYTF. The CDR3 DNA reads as TGTGCCAGCAGCTCGAATCGGGACGATGGCTACACCTTC.

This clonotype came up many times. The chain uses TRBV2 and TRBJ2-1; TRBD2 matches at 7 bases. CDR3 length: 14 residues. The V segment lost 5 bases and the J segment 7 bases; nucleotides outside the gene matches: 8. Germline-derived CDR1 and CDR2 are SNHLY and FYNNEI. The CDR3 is CASSNSGLVNEQFF. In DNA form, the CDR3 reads TGTGCCAGCAGTAATAGCGGACTAGTGAATGAGCAGTTCTTC.